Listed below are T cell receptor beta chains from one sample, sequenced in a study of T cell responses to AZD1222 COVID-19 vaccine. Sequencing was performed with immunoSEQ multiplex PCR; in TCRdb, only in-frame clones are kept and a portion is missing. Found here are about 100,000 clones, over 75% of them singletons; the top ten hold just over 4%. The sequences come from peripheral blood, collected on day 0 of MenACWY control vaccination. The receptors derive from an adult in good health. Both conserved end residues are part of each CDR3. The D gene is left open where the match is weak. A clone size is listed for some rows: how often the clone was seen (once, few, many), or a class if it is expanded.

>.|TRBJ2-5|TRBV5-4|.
CASSFSHAETQYF
TGTGCCAGCAGCTTTTCCCACGCGGAGACCCAGTACTTC
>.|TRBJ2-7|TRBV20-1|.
CSAEPHAEQYF
TGCAGTGCTGAACCCCACGCCGAGCAGTACTTC
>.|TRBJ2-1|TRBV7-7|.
CASSLGLTRYNEQFF
TGTGCTAGCAGCTTAGGATTGACTAGATACAATGAGCAGTTCTTC
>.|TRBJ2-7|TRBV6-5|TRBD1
CASGPGQVWQYF
TGTGCCAGCGGCCCGGGACAGGTGTGGCAGTACTTC
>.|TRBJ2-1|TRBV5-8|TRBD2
CASSLGTSIDNEQFF
TGTGCCAGCAGCTTGGGGACTAGCATCGACAATGAGCAGTTCTTC
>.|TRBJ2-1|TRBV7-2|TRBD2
CASSSGLAGTHEQFF
TGTGCCAGCAGCTCTGGACTAGCGGGCACCCATGAGCAGTTCTTC
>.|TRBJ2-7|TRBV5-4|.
CASSLGGPKQYF
TGTGCCAGCAGCTTGGGAGGACCCAAGCAGTACTTC
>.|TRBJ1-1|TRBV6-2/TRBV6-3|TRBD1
CASSLWDRDTEAFF
TGTGCCAGCAGTCTATGGGACAGGGACACTGAAGCTTTCTTT
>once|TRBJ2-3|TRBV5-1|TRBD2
CASRGNPTSGGQGLRTDTQYF
TGCGCCAGCAGAGGCAACCCCACTAGCGGAGGACAAGGGCTCCGCACAGATACGCAGTATTTT
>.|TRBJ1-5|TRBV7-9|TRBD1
CASSLSGQGALPQHF
TGTGCCAGCAGCTTATCGGGACAGGGGGCTTTGCCCCAGCATTTT
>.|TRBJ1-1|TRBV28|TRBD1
CASSLSGGNTEAFF
TGTGCCAGCAGTTTATCAGGGGGGAACACTGAAGCTTTCTTT
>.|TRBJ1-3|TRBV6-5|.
CASSYQGVSGNTIYF
TGTGCCAGCAGTTACCAAGGAGTCTCTGGAAACACCATATATTTT
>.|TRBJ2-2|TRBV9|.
CASSVSWTGELFF
TGTGCCAGCAGCGTAAGTTGGACCGGGGAGCTGTTTTTT
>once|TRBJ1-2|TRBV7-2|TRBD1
CASSSDRGQGYTF
TGTGCCAGCAGCTCCGACAGGGGGCAAGGCTACACCTTC
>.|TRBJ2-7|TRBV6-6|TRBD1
CASSSPDRGVYEQYF
TGTGCCAGCAGTTCACCGGACAGGGGTGTCTACGAGCAGTACTTC
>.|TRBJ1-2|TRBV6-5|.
CASTRGTDYNHGYTF
TGTGCCAGCACGCGGGGGACGGATTACAACCATGGCTACACCTTC
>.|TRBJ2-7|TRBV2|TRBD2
CASSERAGGVQEQYF
TGTGCCAGCAGTGAACGGGCGGGGGGAGTTCAAGAGCAGTACTTC
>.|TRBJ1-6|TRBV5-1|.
CASSLGRGLSPLHF
TGCGCCAGCAGCTTGGGGCGGGGATTATCACCCCTCCACTTT
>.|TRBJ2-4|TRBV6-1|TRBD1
CASSDRTGHLNIQYF
TGTGCCAGCAGTGATCGGACAGGCCACTTAAACATTCAGTACTTC
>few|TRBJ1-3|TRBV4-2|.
CASSSLTDTIYF
TGTGCCAGCAGCTCACTCACGGACACCATATATTTT
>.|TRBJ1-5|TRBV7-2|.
CASSLTPGPQHF
TGTGCCAGCAGTCTAACCCCGGGGCCCCAGCATTTT
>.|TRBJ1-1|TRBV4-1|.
CASSQDYPLNTEAFF
TGCGCCAGCAGCCAAGATTATCCGCTGAACACTGAAGCTTTCTTT
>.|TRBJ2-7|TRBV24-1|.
CATSFRRTYEQYF
TGTGCCACCAGTTTTAGGAGAACCTACGAGCAGTACTTC
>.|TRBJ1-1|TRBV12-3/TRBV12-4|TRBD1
CASTGQMNTEAFF
TGTGCCAGCACGGGACAGATGAACACTGAAGCTTTCTTT
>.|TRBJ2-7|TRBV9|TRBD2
CASSVGGMGLAGARNEQYF
TGTGCCAGCAGCGTAGGAGGGATGGGACTAGCGGGAGCTAGGAACGAGCAGTACTTC
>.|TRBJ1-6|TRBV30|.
CAWSVPDGPNSPLHF
TGTGCCTGGAGTGTACCGGACGGTCCTAATTCACCCCTCCACTTT
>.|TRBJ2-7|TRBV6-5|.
CASSYSGAPTGEQYF
TGTGCCAGCAGTTACTCGGGGGCCCCCACAGGAGAGCAGTACTTC
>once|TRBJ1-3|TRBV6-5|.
CASRDNGNTIYF
TGTGCCAGCAGGGACAATGGAAACACCATATATTTT
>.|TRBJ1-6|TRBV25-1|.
CASSHGRDSPLHF
TGTGCCAGCAGCCACGGCCGGGATTCACCCCTCCACTTT
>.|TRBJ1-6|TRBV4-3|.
CASSQNLAGINSPLHF
TGCGCCAGCAGCCAAAATTTGGCAGGGATAAATTCACCCCTCCACTTT
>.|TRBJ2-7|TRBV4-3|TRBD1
CASSQKTGSSYEQYF
TGCGCCAGCAGCCAAAAGACAGGGAGTAGCTACGAGCAGTACTTC
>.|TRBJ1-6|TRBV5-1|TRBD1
CASSLAWTGDYF
TGCGCCAGCAGCTTGGCCTGGACAGGGGATTACTTT
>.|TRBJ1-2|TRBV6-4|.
CATSSNYGYTF
TGTGCCACCTCTTCTAACTATGGCTACACCTTC
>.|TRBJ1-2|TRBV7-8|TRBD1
CASIGGAGQGRLNYGYTF
TGTGCCAGCATAGGGGGGGCTGGACAGGGGCGATTAAACTATGGCTACACCTTC
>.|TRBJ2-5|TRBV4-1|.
CASSQDPSQGPETQYF
TGCGCCAGCAGCCAAGACCCATCCCAAGGGCCCGAGACCCAGTACTTC
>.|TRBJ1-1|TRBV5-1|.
CASRNGAGPDTEAFF
TGCGCCAGCAGAAATGGGGCAGGGCCCGACACTGAAGCTTTCTTT
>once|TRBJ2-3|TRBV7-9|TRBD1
CASSSQGADTQYF
TGTGCCAGCAGCTCCCAGGGGGCAGATACGCAGTATTTT
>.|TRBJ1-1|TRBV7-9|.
CASSLAGRTEAFF
TGTGCCAGCAGCTTAGCGGGCCGGACTGAAGCTTTCTTT
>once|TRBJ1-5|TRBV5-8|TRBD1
CASSHGQGGQPQHF
TGTGCCAGCAGCCACGGACAGGGCGGTCAGCCCCAGCATTTT
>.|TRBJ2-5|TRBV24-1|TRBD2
CATSDSQLAGGQETQYF
TGTGCCACCAGTGATTCCCAGTTAGCGGGGGGCCAAGAGACCCAGTACTTC
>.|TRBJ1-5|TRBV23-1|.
CASCRDPHQPQHF
TGCGCCAGTTGTCGGGACCCCCATCAGCCCCAGCATTTT
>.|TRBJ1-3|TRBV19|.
CASNGAAAAGDTIYF
TGTGCCAGTAACGGCGCTGCGGCAGCCGGAGACACCATATATTTT
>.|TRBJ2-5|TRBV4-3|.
CASSQETGTRGGGQTQYF
TGCGCCAGCAGCCAAGAAACCGGGACTCGAGGGGGTGGGCAGACCCAGTACTTC
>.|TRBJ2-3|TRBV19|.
CASSIPQLGTQYF
TGTGCCAGTAGTATTCCACAGCTCGGTACGCAGTATTTT
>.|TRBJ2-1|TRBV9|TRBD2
CASSVGAGVRNEQFF
TGTGCCAGCAGCGTTGGAGCGGGAGTAAGGAATGAGCAGTTCTTC
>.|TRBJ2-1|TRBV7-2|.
CASSSRGGWNEQFF
TGTGCCAGCAGCTCTCGGGGAGGCTGGAATGAGCAGTTCTTC